The 9 T cell receptor beta chains below were found in one sample sequenced in a study of regulatory T cells in long-lasting Graves disease. The time point denotes: newly diagnosed GD, antithyroid drugs for less than 3 months. After RNA was extracted from PBMCs, the TCR library was made from it. Investigators prepared the TCR beta libraries by applying iRepertoire HTBI primers and Arm-PCR of CDR3 regions. Each CDR3 protein gets one entry after TCRdb re-called the multiplex PCR reads with MiXCR. The sample has 350,000 to 500,000 distinct CDR3 sequences; about 14% are singletons. These data are also associated with another study on T cells in Graves' hyperthyroidism and ophthalmopathy.

This specimen was peripheral blood mononuclear cells (PBMCs), taken at new diagnosis, from a patient treated with antithyroid drugs. These receptors originate from a woman between 45 and 65 years old with Graves disease.

This clonotype was observed a handful of times. A clone one base away is much larger, so this may be a read error. Because the CDR3 is missing its conserved closing phenylalanine or tryptophan, this is likely a read error. This rearrangement joins TRBV2 to TRBJ2-7; weak D call: TRBD2 (5 bases). Germline V lookup: CDR1 SNHLY, CDR2 FYNNEI. V gave up 8 bases and J gave up 5 bases, with 7 bases separating them. This CDR3 spans 10 amino acids. The CDR3 nucleotides read TGTGCCAGCGCCGGGAACGAGCAGTACCTC. It encodes CASAGNEQYL.

This clonotype was recorded at least ten times. This rearrangement joins TRBV27 to TRBJ1-5; D remains ambiguous. The length of the CDR3 is 17 residues. The V gene's germline CDR1 is MNHEY and CDR2 SMNVEV (reference sequence). The ends were cut back, 4 bases at V and 9 bases at J, with 25 bases in the middle. CDR3 DNA sequence: TGTGCCAGCAGTTCCGGTGGCCGGCGGTATGATTTTCGGCCCCAGCATTTT. This encodes CASSSGGRRYDFRPQHF.

At least ten counts were recorded for this clonotype. This sequence joins TRBV3-1 and TRBJ2-3; D remains ambiguous. Trimming removed 4 bases from V and 1 base from J, with 9 bases in between. CDR1 is LGHDT, CDR2 YNNKEL, per germline (reference sequence). This CDR3 contains 14 residues. DNA for the CDR3: TGTGCCAGCAGCCCAGGAGTCGGCACAGATACGCAGTATTTT. Translated: CASSPGVGTDTQYF.

The chain uses TRBV9 and TRBJ2-7, with 7 bases fitting TRBD2. This CDR3 has 15 amino acids. CDR1 is SGDLS and CDR2 is YYNGEE in the germline V gene. V was pared by 0 bases and J by 2 bases, with 5 bases of the junction left unmatched. The CDR3 DNA reads TGTGCCAGCAGCGTAGGTGGCGGGGGTACCTACGAGCAGTACTTC. Translated: CASSVGGGGTYEQYF.

Worth noting for this clonotype: The CDR3 carries no conserved terminal phenylalanine or tryptophan, so it likely arises from a read error. The chain combines TRBV10-2 with TRBJ2-7; TRBD1 might be the D (5 bases). The germline V gene has CDR1 WSHSY and CDR2 SAAADI. The V end lost 7 bases, the J end lost 2 bases, and 15 bases lay between the germline ends. This CDR3 contains 14 residues. CDR3 residues: CASTPTAPTYEQYS. CDR3 in DNA: TGCGCCAGCACGCCGACAGCCCCAACCTACGAGCAGTACTCC.

There are a few counts of this clonotype. The chain has TRBV27 and TRBJ1-4, with 9 bases aligning to TRBD1. The germline V gene encodes CDR1 MNHEY and CDR2 SMNVEV (reference sequence). Trimming cost V 8 bases and J 6 bases; bases outside gene matches: 7. The CDR3 has 14 amino acids. In DNA form, the CDR3 reads TGTGCCAGCGGTCCCGGACAGGGGTATGAAAAACTGTTTTTT. Translating gives CASGPGQGYEKLFF.

Worth noting for this clonotype: This may come from a read error, since a much larger clone is one base off. The V and J genes are TRBV10-3 and TRBJ2-3; TRBD2 matches at 7 bases. J was trimmed by 0 bases and V by 3 bases; bases with no gene match: 9. Germline-derived CDR1 and CDR2 are ENHRY and SYGVKD. The CDR3 is 17 amino acids. CDR3 region: CAISEGDSGLSTDTQYF. CDR3 sequence (DNA): TGTGCCATCAGTGAAGGGGATAGCGGGCTGAGCACAGATACGCAGTATTTT.

This clonotype was picked up a small number of times. The chain couples TRBV6-1 to TRBJ2-1; 13 bases match TRBD2. The CDR3 consists of 14 residues. Looked up from germline, CDR1 is MNHNS and CDR2 is SASEGT. J gave up 11 bases and V 4 bases, and 5 bases lay outside the gene matches. The CDR3 loop reads CASSGTSGSTQQFF. CDR3 bases: TGTGCCAGCAGTGGGACTAGCGGGAGTACTCAGCAGTTCTTC.

At least ten counts were recorded for this clonotype. J is TRBJ1-4 and V is TRBV28; tentative D call: TRBD1 (6 bases). The CDR3 extends over 13 amino acids. Looked up from germline, CDR1 is MDHEN and CDR2 is SYDVKM. The V and J ends lost 5 bases and 8 bases respectively, with 12 bases between them. This chain's CDR3 is CASSLRDIEKLFF. Here the CDR3 DNA reads TGTGCCAGCAGTCTTCGGGACATCGAAAAACTGTTTTTT.